This T cell receptor beta chain was sequenced during a study of T cells in Graves' hyperthyroidism and ophthalmopathy. The junction had 7 bases not matched to a gene; V was cut back by 4 bases and J by 3 bases. The CDR3 is 16 residues long. Germline CDR1 is SQVTM and CDR2 is ANQGSEA. TCR beta CDR3 sequences were amplified from RNA transcripts. The primer set for the first-round RT-PCR of the TCR CDR3 was HTBI. TCRdb recomputed calls from the multiplex PCR reads with MiXCR, one row per CDR3 protein. The profile covers approximately 600,000 distinct CDR3 sequences, with around 21% appearing a single time and roughly a third taken by the ten largest. This clonotype occurred a few times. Its specificity is unknown. Study-level results: Ophthalmopathy, which appeared later, was predicted by the model a median approximately 6 months before onset.

The source material was blood. The sequence derives from a man in his thirties or forties with Graves' ophthalmopathy. J is TRBJ2-1 and V is TRBV29-1; the match to TRBD2 covers 12 bases. CDR3 sequence: CSVGGGTSGHYNEQFF. The CDR3 DNA follows: TGCAGCGTTGGTGGGGGGACTAGCGGGCACTACAATGAGCAGTTCTTC.